One and the same sample provided the 21 T cell receptor beta chains below, sequenced in a study of blood T cells in healthy people across ages. Alongside a J-beta primer mix, a sample-barcoded 5' primer served in a second PCR lasting about 6 to 12 cycles. Each CDR3 protein gets one entry after TCRdb re-called the 5' RACE reads with MiXCR. The data contain roughly 800,000 distinct CDR3 sequences, approximately 25% of them singletons. This same sample was also taken into another study, of T cells of mothers and their children.

Sequenced material: blood. The source is a boy younger than 18 in good health.

This clonotype turned up a few times. This sequence joins TRBV11-2 and TRBJ2-1; 8 nucleotides line up with TRBD2. This CDR3 is 14 amino acids long. V shed 1 base, J shed 8 bases, and the junction held 4 bases outside the gene matches. The V gene's germline CDR1 is SGHAT and CDR2 FQNNGV. The CDR3 loop reads CASSLAKREYEQFF. Written as DNA, the CDR3 is TGTGCCAGCAGCTTAGCGAAGCGGGAGTATGAGCAGTTCTTC.

There are a few counts of this clonotype. One end of the junction is discordant with germline, which a read error may explain. V gene TRBV5-1 combines with J gene TRBJ1-2, with D perhaps TRBD1 (5 bases). Germline CDR1 and CDR2: SGHRS and YFSETQ. The CDR3 is 13 residues long. CDR3 coding DNA: TGTGCCAGCAGTTTGGAGGGGAGCTACGGCTACACCTTC. This codes for CASSLEGSYGYTF.

The CDR3, as DNA: TGTGCCAGCACCACAAACCCTAGCGGGAGGACAGATACGCAGTATTTT. It encodes CASTTNPSGRTDTQYF. J is TRBJ2-3 and V is TRBV7-8, with TRBD2 matching 11 bases. This CDR3 has 16 residues. J was trimmed by 3 bases and V by 7 bases; bases with no gene match: 9. CDR1 is SGHVS and CDR2 is FQNEAQ in the germline V gene.

This clonotype appeared a few times. V is TRBV3-1 and J is TRBJ2-7; D call uncertain. V shed 0 bases and J shed 0 bases, with 9 bases lying between them. Germline values: CDR1 LGHDT, CDR2 YNNKEL (reference sequence). The CDR3 spans 15 residues. CDR3 coding DNA: TGTGCCAGCAGCCAAGATGTTGCAGTCTCCTACGAGCAGTACTTC. Translating gives CASSQDVAVSYEQYF.

V and J are TRBV27 and TRBJ1-3, with D possibly being TRBD1 (6 bases). The ends were cut back, 5 bases at V and 8 bases at J, with 16 bases in the middle. The CDR3 covers 14 residues. In germline, CDR1 is MNHEY, CDR2 SMNVEV (reference sequence). CDR3 in DNA: TGTGCCAGCAGTCTGGACAGCCGGGGGGACACCATATATTTT. Translating gives CASSLDSRGDTIYF.

There are many counts of this clonotype. The chain recombines TRBV28 with TRBJ2-3, with D possibly TRBD1 on 5 matching bases. The ends were cut back, 3 bases at V and 4 bases at J, with 11 bases in the middle. The CDR3 is 14 amino acids. Germline V gene lookup returns CDR1 MDHEN and CDR2 SYDVKM. The CDR3 loop is CASSFSRVADTQYF. The CDR3 region has the DNA TGTGCCAGCAGTTTCTCCAGGGTGGCAGATACGCAGTATTTT.

The genes are TRBV12-3 or TRBV12-4 and TRBJ1-2; D gene uncertain. V lost 3 bases to trimming and J lost 3 bases, with 8 bases between them. The CDR3 has 13 amino acids. CDR3 bases: TGTGCCAGCAGTTTTGGCCAGGACTATGGCTACACCTTC. This sequence encodes CASSFGQDYGYTF.

Only one count was recorded for this clonotype. The J gene is TRBJ1-2, the V gene TRBV6-1; 10 bases fit TRBD1. J was trimmed by 8 bases and V by 3 bases; bases with no gene match: 9. The germline V gene encodes CDR1 MNHNS and CDR2 SASEGT. This CDR3 spans 15 amino acids. CDR3 bases: TGTGCCAGCAGTGATAACCGGGACAGGGGATTCGGCTACACCTTC. Translating gives CASSDNRDRGFGYTF.

Turning to this clonotype: The junction differs from germline at one of its ends, possibly a read error. This rearrangement joins TRBV11-2 to TRBJ2-1, with no clear D. CDR3 length: 17 residues. Germline CDR1 and CDR2: SGHAT and FQNNGV. DNA of the CDR3: TGTGCCAGCAGCCCATTCAGGTTGGCCGTACTGGGCAATGAGCAGTCCTTC. Protein: CASSPFRLAVLGNEQSF.

This clonotype was detected only a few times. This sequence joins TRBV7-2 and TRBJ2-1, with no clear D. Germline V gene lookup returns CDR1 SGHTA and CDR2 FQGNSA. Trimming shortened V by 5 bases and J by 0 bases, and 14 bases separated the two germline ends. The CDR3 contains 16 residues. CDR3 sequence (DNA): TGTGCCAGCAGCCTTTCGGGTGAAGTCTCCTACAATGAGCAGTTCTTC. This encodes CASSLSGEVSYNEQFF.

V usage is TRBV20-1 and J usage is TRBJ2-3; D ambiguous. Trimming took off 2 bases at V and 4 bases at J, with 7 bases between the two ends. The CDR3 consists of 12 residues. Germline V gene sequence: CDR1 DFQATT, CDR2 SNEGSKA (reference sequence). CDR3 sequence: CSARTLADTQYF. The CDR3 DNA reads as TGCAGTGCTAGAACCCTCGCAGATACGCAGTATTTT.

Only a few counts were recorded for this clonotype. The genes are TRBV6-6 and TRBJ1-1; D not resolved. The CDR3 covers 13 residues. In germline, CDR1 is MNHNY, CDR2 SVGAGI (reference sequence). Deletions cut 2 bases from V and 1 base from J, with 5 bases between. The CDR3 DNA follows: TGTGCCAGCAGTTACAACGGGAACACTGAAGCTTTCTTT. Its translation is CASSYNGNTEAFF.

V and J are TRBV25-1 and TRBJ2-3; D is undetermined. With 7 bases removed from V and 5 bases from J, the gap between germline ends came to 4 bases. Germline values: CDR1 MGHDK, CDR2 SYGVNS. The CDR3 consists of 10 residues. CDR3 nucleotide sequence: TGTGCCAGCATGAGAGATACGCAGTATTTT. The encoded protein is CASMRDTQYF. Together with reference TRBV25-1 and TRBJ2-3, the CDR3 gives the full variable domain: EADIYQTPRYLVIGTGKKITLECSQTMGHDKMYWYQQDPGMELHLIHYSYGVNSTEKGDLSSESTVSRIRTEHFPLTLESARPSHTSQYLCASMRDTQYFGPGTRLTVL.

This clonotype has a handful of counts. The chain combines TRBV12-3 or TRBV12-4 with TRBJ2-1, with 9 bases fitting TRBD2. V shed 5 bases, J shed 10 bases, and the junction held 12 bases outside the gene matches. CDR3 size: 15 residues. In DNA form, the CDR3 reads TGTGCCAGCAGTCCTCCCCCGGGGCTAGCGGGGGAGCAGTTCTTC. It encodes CASSPPPGLAGEQFF.

Only a few counts were recorded for this clonotype. The rearrangement joins TRBV11-2 to TRBJ1-2; D is perhaps TRBD1 (6 bases). CDR3 length: 13 residues. V was shortened by 5 bases and J by 6 bases, with 13 bases between the two germline ends. Germline V gene data show CDR1 as SGHAT and CDR2 as FQNNGV. The CDR3 sequence is CASSARTENGYTF. CDR3 nucleotide sequence: TGTGCCAGCAGCGCCCGGACAGAGAATGGCTACACCTTC.

This clonotype was detected a few times. The chain joins TRBV20-1 to TRBJ2-5; 11 positions match TRBD2. This CDR3 has 15 residues. In germline, CDR1 is DFQATT, CDR2 SNEGSKA (reference sequence). V lost 2 bases to trimming and J lost 6 bases; unmatched junction nucleotides: 8. The CDR3 nucleotides read TGCAGTGCTAGAATAACTAGCGGGAGTTTAAAGACCCAGTACTTC. This gives the protein CSARITSGSLKTQYF.

The sample holds a few counts of this clonotype. The chain has TRBV2 and TRBJ2-4; possibly TRBD1 or TRBD2 for D (5 bases each). CDR1 is SNHLY, CDR2 FYNNEI, per germline. CDR3 length equals 16 residues. V was pared by 11 bases and J by 1 base, with 21 bases between. The CDR3 DNA sequence: TGTGCCCGCGGAACGACAGCCCGGGGCGCCAAAAACATTCAGTACTTC. Its translation is CARGTTARGAKNIQYF.

The V gene is TRBV28, the J gene TRBJ2-3; weak D call: TRBD2 (6 bases). The CDR3 is 15 amino acids. CDR1 is MDHEN and CDR2 is SYDVKM in the germline V gene. Trimming shortened V by 0 bases and J by 4 bases, and 11 bases separated the two germline ends. The CDR3 coding sequence is TGTGCCAGCAGTTTATGGGCGGGGCTGGCAGATACGCAGTATTTT. Translating gives CASSLWAGLADTQYF.

This clonotype was observed a few times. The chain recombines TRBV9 with TRBJ2-5; D not resolved. The length of the CDR3 is 14 residues. Germline V gene sequence: CDR1 SGDLS, CDR2 YYNGEE. Trimming removed 4 bases from V and 0 bases from J, with 10 bases in between. The CDR3 coding sequence is TGTGCCAGCAGCCCAGATGGATACCAAGAGACCCAGTACTTC. Protein: CASSPDGYQETQYF.

The J gene is TRBJ2-7, the V gene TRBV20-1; a weak D match, TRBD2 (6 bases). CDR1 and CDR2 (germline): DFQATT, SNEGSKA (reference sequence). The CDR3 extends over 15 amino acids. V dropped 0 bases and J dropped 1 base, with 13 bases sitting between them. CDR3 coding DNA: TGCAGTGCTAGAGATGTAGAGGAGGGGTCCTACGAGCAGTACTTC. Protein: CSARDVEEGSYEQYF.

This clonotype was seen only a few times. The rearrangement uses TRBV29-1 and TRBJ2-5; the D gene is possibly TRBD1 (6 bases). Germline V gene sequence: CDR1 SQVTM, CDR2 ANQGSEA. Trimming took off 6 bases at V and 2 bases at J, with 13 bases between the two ends. There are 13 residues in the CDR3. In nucleotides, the CDR3 is TGCAGCGTACACCAAGGACAGCAAGAGACCCAGTACTTC. Amino acids: CSVHQGQQETQYF.